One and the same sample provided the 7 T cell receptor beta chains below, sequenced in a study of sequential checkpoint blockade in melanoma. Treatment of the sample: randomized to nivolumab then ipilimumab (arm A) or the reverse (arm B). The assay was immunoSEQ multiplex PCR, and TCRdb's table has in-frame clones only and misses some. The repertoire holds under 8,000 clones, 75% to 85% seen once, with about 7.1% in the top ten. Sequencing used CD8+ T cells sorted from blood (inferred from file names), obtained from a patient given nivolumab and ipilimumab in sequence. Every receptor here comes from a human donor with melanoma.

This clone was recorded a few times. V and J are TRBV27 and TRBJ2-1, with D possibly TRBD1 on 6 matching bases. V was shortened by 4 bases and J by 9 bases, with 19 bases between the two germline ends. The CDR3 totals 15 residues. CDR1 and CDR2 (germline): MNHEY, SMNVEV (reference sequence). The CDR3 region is CASSWAPEGEGEQFF. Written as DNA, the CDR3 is TGTGCCAGCAGTTGGGCCCCCGAGGGGGAAGGTGAGCAGTTCTTC.

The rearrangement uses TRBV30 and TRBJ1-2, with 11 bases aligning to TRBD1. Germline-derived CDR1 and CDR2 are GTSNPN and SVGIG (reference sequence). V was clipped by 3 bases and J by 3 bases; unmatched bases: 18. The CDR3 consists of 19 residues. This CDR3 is CAWRDGRLDRGRLDYGYTF. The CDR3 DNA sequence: TGTGCCTGGAGGGACGGGAGGTTGGACAGGGGGCGCTTGGACTATGGCTACACCTTC.

This CDR3 reads CASSWINTRLVSDTQYF. DNA for the CDR3: TGCGCCAGCAGCTGGATAAACACTCGACTAGTCTCAGATACGCAGTATTTT. The rearrangement uses TRBV5-1 and TRBJ2-3; a weak D match, TRBD2 (6 bases). V dropped 3 bases and J dropped 4 bases, with 21 bases sitting between them. CDR3 length equals 17 residues. Germline V lookup: CDR1 SGHRS, CDR2 YFSETQ.

The CDR3 reads CASSSRGRAEEQFF. The CDR3 DNA sequence: TGTGCCAGCAGCTCCCGCGGCCGCGCTGAAGAGCAGTTCTTC. The gene calls are TRBV4-2 and TRBJ2-1; no firm D call. CDR1 is LGHNA, CDR2 YNFKEQ, per germline. The CDR3 sequence is 14 residues long. Trimming cost V 5 bases and J 10 bases, with 18 bases left between them.

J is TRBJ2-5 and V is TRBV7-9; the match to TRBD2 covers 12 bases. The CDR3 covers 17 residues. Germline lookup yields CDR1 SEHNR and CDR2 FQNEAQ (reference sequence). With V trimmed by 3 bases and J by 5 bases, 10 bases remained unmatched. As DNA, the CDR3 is TGTGCCAGCAGCTTTCGGAGACTAGCGGGAGACCGGGAGACCCAGTACTTC. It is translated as CASSFRRLAGDRETQYF.

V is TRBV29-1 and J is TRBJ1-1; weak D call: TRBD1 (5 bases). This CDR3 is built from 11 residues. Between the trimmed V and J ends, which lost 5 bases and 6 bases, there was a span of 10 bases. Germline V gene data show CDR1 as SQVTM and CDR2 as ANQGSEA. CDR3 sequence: CSVSRQSEAFF. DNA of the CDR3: TGCAGCGTTTCTAGACAGTCTGAAGCTTTCTTT.

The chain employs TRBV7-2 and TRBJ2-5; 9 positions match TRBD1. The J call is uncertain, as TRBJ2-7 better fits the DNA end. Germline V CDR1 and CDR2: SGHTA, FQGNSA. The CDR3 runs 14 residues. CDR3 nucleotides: TGTGCCAGCAGTTGGGGGGACAGGGACTACGAGCAGTACTTC. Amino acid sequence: CASSWGDRDYEQYF.